This T cell receptor beta chain was profiled in a study of metastatic and nonmetastatic thyroid tumors. Study information: Samples came from malignant and benign thyroid patients, and repertoires were compared across blood and tumor or nodule tissue. Study-wide results and limits: In blood and tumor, TCR beta diversity was reportedly significantly higher in malignant thyroid tumors than in benign nodules.

Between the trimmed V and J ends, which lost 0 bases and 2 bases, there was a span of 9 bases. The CDR3 extends over 15 amino acids. Germline V gives CDR1 SGHAT, CDR2 FQNNGV. Until they underwent thyroid surgery, no patient had received any treatment. Regarding this clone: Its antigen is unknown.

In the authors' workflow: To classify distant metastasis in papillary thyroid cancer, a model was built from CDR3 differences across clinicopathological groups. TCRdb ran MiXCR on the PCR reads. TCRdb assigned the V and J calls; the authors' analysis was not used. The profile shows more than 10,000 clones, 27% of them singletons. J is TRBJ2-3 and V is TRBV11-2; D is perhaps TRBD1 (6 bases). The sample was tumor tissue. This sequence originates from a female donor with papillary thyroid cancer or a benign thyroid nodule (not recorded which). Some clones in this sample may be carry-over from other donors' samples. The CDR3 sequence: CASSLEPGATDTQYF. CDR3 in DNA: TGTGCCAGCAGCTTAGAGCCAGGGGCCACAGATACGCAGTATTTT.